The 2 T cell receptor beta chains below were found in one sample sequenced in a study of response to subunit inactivated influenza vaccine. TCRdb reprocessed the RT-PCR reads via MiXCR and lists one record per CDR3 protein. The sample lists a few hundred thousand distinct CDR3 sequences, 9% to 15% seen once, with about 8% in the top ten. The sequencing here drew on non-naive T cells sorted from PBMCs, taken approximately 15 days before vaccination. These receptors came from a man over 45 who received an inactivated influenza vaccine.

This clonotype was recorded many times. The rearrangement joins TRBV6-2 or TRBV6-3 to TRBJ2-7; TRBD2 matches 9 bases. CDR1 and CDR2 from the germline V gene are MNHEY and SVGEGT. The V segment lost 2 bases and the J segment 2 bases; nucleotides outside the gene matches: 7. This CDR3 has 16 residues. CDR3 protein: CASSYASSGVAYEQYF. The DNA for the CDR3 is TGTGCCAGCAGTTACGCGTCTAGCGGGGTTGCCTACGAGCAGTACTTC.

This clonotype appeared a few times. The genes are TRBV6-5 and TRBJ1-6; possible D gene TRBD1, 6 bases. Per germline, CDR1 MNHEY and CDR2 SVGAGI. Trimming cost V 0 bases and J 7 bases, with 10 bases left between them. There are 15 residues in the CDR3. CDR3 amino acids: CASSYSIQGNSPLHF. The CDR3 DNA sequence: TGTGCCAGCAGTTACTCGATACAGGGCAATTCACCCCTCCACTTT.